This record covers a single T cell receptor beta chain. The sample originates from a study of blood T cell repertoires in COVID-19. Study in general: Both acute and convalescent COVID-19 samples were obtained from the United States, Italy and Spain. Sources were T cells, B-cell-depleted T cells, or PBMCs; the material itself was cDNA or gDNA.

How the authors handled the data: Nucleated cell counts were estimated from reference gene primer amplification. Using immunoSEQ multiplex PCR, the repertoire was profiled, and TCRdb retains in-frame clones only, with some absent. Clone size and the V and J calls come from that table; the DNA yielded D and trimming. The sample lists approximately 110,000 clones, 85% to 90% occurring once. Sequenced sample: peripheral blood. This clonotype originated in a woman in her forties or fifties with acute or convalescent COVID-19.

CDR3 sequence reads: CASSRPLYSNQPQHF. CDR3 coding DNA: TGTGCCAGTAGTCGCCCACTATATAGCAATCAGCCCCAGCATTTT. The rearrangement links TRBV19 to TRBJ1-5; no clear D gene. CDR1 and CDR2 (germline): LNHDA, SQIVND (reference sequence). This CDR3 comprises 15 residues. Between the trimmed V and J ends, which lost 5 bases and 0 bases, there was a span of 11 bases. Complete variable domain (other parts from reference TRBV19 and TRBJ1-5): DGGITQSPKYLFRKEGQNVTLSCEQNLNHDAMYWYRQDPGQGLRLIYYSQIVNDFQKGDIAEGYSVSREKKESFPLTVTSAQKNPTAFYLCASSRPLYSNQPQHFGDGTRLSIL.